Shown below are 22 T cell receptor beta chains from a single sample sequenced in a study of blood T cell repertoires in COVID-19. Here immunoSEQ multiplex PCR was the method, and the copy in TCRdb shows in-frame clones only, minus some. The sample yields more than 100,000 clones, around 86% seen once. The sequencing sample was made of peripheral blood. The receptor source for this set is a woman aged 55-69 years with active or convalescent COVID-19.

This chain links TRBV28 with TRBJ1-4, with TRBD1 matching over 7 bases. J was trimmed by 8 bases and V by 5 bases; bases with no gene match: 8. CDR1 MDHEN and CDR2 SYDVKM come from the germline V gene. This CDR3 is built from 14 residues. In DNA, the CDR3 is TGTGCCAGCAGTCGCACAGGGGTTTGGGAAAAACTGTTTTTT. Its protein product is CASSRTGVWEKLFF.

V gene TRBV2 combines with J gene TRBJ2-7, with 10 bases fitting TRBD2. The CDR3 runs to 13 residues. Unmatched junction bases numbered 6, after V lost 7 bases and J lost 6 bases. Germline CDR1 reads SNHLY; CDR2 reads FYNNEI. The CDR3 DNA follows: TGTGCCAGCAAGATGAGCGGGGGGGCCGAGCAGTACGTC. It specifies CASKMSGGAEQYV.

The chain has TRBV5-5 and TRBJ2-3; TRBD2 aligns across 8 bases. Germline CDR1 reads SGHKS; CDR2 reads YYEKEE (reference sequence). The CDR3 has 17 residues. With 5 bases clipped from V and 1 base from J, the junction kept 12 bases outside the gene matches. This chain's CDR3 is CASRSIPGTRGTDTQYF. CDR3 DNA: TGTGCCAGCAGGAGCATCCCCGGGACTAGGGGCACAGATACGCAGTATTTT. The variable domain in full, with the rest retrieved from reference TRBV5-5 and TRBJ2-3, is DAGVTQSPTHLIKTRGQQVTLRCSPISGHKSVSWYQQVLGQGPQFIFQYYEKEERGRGNFPDRFSARQFPNYSSELNVNALLLGDSALYLCASRSIPGTRGTDTQYFGPGTRLTVL.

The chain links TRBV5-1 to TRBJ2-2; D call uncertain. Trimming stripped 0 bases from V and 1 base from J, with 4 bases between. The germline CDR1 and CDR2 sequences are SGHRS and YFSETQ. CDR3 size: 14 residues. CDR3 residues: CASSLARNTGELFF. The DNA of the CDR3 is TGCGCCAGCAGCTTGGCCAGGAACACCGGGGAGCTGTTTTTT. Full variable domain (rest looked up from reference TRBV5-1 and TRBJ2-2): KAGVTQTPRYLIKTRGQQVTLSCSPISGHRSVSWYQQTPGQGLQFLFEYFSETQRNKGNFPGRFSGRQFSNSRSEMNVSTLELGDSALYLCASSLARNTGELFFGEGSRLTVL.

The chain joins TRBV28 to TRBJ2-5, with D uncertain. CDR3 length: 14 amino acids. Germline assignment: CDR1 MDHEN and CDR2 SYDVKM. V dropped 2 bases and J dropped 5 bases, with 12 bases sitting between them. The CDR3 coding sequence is TGTGCCAGCAGTTTAGTTAATAGAGTGGAGACCCAGTACTTC. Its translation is CASSLVNRVETQYF.

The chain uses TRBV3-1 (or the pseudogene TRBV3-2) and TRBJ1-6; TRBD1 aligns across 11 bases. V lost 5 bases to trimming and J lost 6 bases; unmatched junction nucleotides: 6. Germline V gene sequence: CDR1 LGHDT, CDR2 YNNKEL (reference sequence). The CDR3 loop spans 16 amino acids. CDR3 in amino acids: CASSVDRGQGNSPLHF. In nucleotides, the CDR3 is TGTGCCAGCAGCGTGGACAGGGGGCAGGGTAATTCACCCCTCCACTTT.

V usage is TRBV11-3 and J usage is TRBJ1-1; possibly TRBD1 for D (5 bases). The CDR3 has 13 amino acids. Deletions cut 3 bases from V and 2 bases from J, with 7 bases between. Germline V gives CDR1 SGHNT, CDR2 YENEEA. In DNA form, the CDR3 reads TGTGCCAGCAGCTTGGGGGGAAACACTGAAGCTTTCTTT. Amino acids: CASSLGGNTEAFF.

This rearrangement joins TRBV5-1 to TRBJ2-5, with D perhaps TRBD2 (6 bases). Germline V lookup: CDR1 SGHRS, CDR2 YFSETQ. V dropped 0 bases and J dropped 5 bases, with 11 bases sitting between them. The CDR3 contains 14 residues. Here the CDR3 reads CASSLDGRGETQYF. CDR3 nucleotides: TGCGCCAGCAGCTTGGACGGGAGAGGTGAGACCCAGTACTTC.

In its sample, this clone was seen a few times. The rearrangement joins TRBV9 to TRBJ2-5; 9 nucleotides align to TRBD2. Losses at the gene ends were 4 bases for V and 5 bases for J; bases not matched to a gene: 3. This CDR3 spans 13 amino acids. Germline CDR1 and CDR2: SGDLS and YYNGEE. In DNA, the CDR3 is TGTGCCAGCAGCCCGGGACTAGCTGAGACCCAGTACTTC. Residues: CASSPGLAETQYF.

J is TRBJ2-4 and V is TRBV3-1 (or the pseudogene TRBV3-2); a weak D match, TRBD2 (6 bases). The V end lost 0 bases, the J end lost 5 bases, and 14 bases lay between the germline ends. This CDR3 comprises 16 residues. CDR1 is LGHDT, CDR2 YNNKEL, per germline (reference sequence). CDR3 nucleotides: TGTGCCAGCAGCCAAGATACGGCGGCGGGACAAAACATTCAGTACTTC. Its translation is CASSQDTAAGQNIQYF.

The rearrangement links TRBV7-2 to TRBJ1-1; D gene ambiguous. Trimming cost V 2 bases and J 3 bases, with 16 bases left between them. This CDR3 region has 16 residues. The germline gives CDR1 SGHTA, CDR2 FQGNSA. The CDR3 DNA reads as TGTGCCAGCAGCTTACGGTCGGACTTAAGGGACACTGAAGCTTTCTTT. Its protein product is CASSLRSDLRDTEAFF.

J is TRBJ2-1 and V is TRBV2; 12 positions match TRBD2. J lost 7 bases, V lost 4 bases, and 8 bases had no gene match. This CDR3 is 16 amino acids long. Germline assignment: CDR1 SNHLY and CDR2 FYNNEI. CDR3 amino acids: CASSGPSGGAWNEQFF. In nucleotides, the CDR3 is TGTGCCAGCAGTGGCCCTAGCGGGGGGGCATGGAATGAGCAGTTCTTC.

Here the CDR3 reads CASSPKQGSDQPQHF. CDR3 DNA: TGTGCCAGCTCACCGAAACAGGGAAGTGATCAGCCCCAGCATTTT. The V and J genes are TRBV18 and TRBJ1-5; maybe TRBD1 (6 bases). This CDR3 has 15 amino acids. With 3 bases removed from V and 5 bases from J, the gap between germline ends came to 14 bases. Germline V gene data show CDR1 as KGHSH and CDR2 as LQKENI.

DNA of the CDR3: TGTGCCAGCAGTATGGGAGGGCCGAGCAATCAGCCCCAGCATTTT. Its translation: CASSMGGPSNQPQHF. This chain connects TRBV28 to TRBJ1-5; the D is unclear. The CDR3 is 15 amino acids. Trimming took 5 bases from V and 1 from J, leaving 12 bases between them. Germline V gene sequence: CDR1 MDHEN, CDR2 SYDVKM.

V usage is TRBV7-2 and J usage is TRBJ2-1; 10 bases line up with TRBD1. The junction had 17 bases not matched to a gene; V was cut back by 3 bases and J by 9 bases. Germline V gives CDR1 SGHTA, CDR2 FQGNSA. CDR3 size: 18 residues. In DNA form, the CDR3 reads TGTGCCAGCAGCTTGATCCCCTTACACCTAGGACAGGGGGGTGAGCAGTTCTTC. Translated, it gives CASSLIPLHLGQGGEQFF.

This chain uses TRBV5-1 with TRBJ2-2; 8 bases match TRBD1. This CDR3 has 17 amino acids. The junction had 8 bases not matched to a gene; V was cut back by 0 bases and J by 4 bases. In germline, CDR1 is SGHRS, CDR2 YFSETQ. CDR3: CASSLGWTGSSTGELFF. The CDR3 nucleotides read TGCGCCAGCAGCTTGGGGTGGACAGGGTCTAGCACCGGGGAGCTGTTTTTT.

This CDR3 is CSVHSGALVTQYF. CDR3 DNA: TGCAGCGTTCACTCAGGGGCGTTGGTGACCCAGTACTTC. V gene TRBV29-1 combines with J gene TRBJ2-5, with D possibly TRBD1 on 6 matching bases. Germline CDR1 SQVTM, CDR2 ANQGSEA. V shed 5 bases and J shed 7 bases, with 17 bases lying between them. The CDR3 runs to 13 residues.

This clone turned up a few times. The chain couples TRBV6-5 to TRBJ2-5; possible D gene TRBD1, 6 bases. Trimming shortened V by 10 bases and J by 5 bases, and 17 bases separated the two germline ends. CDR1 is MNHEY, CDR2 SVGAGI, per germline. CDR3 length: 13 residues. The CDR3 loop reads CAIRTASGETQYF. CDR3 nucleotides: TGTGCCATCCGGACAGCCTCTGGGGAGACCCAGTACTTC.

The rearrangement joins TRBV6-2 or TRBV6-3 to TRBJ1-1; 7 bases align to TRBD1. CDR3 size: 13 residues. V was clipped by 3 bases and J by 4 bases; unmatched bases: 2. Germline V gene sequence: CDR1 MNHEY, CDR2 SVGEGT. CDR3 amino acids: CASSYAGGTEAFF. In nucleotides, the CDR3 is TGTGCCAGCAGTTATGCAGGGGGCACTGAAGCTTTCTTT.

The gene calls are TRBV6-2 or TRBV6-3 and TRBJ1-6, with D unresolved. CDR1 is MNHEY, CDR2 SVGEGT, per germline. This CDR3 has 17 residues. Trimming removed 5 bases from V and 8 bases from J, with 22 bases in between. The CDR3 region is CASSPELLAAYYSPLHF. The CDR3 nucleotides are TGTGCCAGCAGTCCCGAACTCCTGGCAGCGTATTATTCACCCCTCCACTTT.

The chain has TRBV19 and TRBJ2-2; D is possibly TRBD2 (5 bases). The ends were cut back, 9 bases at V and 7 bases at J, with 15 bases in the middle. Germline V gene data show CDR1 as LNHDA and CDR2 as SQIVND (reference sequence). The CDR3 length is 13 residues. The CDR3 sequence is CASLETADGELFF. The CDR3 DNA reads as TGTGCCAGCCTCGAAACAGCGGACGGGGAGCTGTTTTTT.

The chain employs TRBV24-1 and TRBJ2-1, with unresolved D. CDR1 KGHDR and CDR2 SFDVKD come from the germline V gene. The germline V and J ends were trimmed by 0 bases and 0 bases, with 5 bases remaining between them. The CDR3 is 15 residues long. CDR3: CATSDLQASYNEQFF. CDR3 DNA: TGTGCCACCAGTGATTTGCAGGCCTCCTACAATGAGCAGTTCTTC.